The clone carrying this T cell receptor (beta chain) was found a few times. Its antigen is undetermined. The sample's treatment: oral pan-JAK inhibitor, 5-10 mg twice daily. PBMC-derived CD4+ and CD8+ T cells were sorted. This sample stems from a study of CD8+ T cells in alopecia areata. General study results and limits: Whereas mice showed it more clearly, TCR sharing across patients was murkier, possibly because of HLA.

This CDR3 is built from 16 residues. In germline, CDR1 is MGHRA, CDR2 YSYEKL. Trimming removed 4 bases from V and 0 bases from J, with 14 bases in between. The authors extracted RNA and reverse transcribed it into cDNA as the sequencing template. TCRdb's copy holds only in-frame clones and misses some; the assay was immunoSEQ multiplex PCR. The sample holds 130,000 or so clones, over 60% seen once. The sequence came from a human donor with alopecia areata. V is TRBV4-1 and J is TRBJ2-3; a weak D match, TRBD2 (6 bases). The sequencing used CD4+ T cells sorted from blood, collected at week 4, from a patient treated with tofacitinib. The chain's CDR3 is CASSPLAGTSTDTQYF. CDR3 DNA: TGCGCCAGCAGCCCGCTCGCGGGGACTAGCACAGATACGCAGTATTTT.